The rows below give T cell receptor beta chains drawn from one sample of a study of human T cells and chemical hapten exposure. TCRdb re-called the RACE reads with MiXCR, one entry per CDR3 protein. The sample records approximately 400,000 distinct CDR3 sequences, roughly 4.8% being singletons. This sample comprised whole blood, obtained in connection with sensitization to the hapten diphenylcyclopropenone (DPC). All receptors derive from a woman between 45 and 60 years old with alopecia areata. Some clones in this sample may be carry-over from other donors' samples. Each CDR3 is given with its conserved first and last residue. The D gene is left open where the match is weak. The size of a clone is reported for some rows only, either as once, few or many, or as a class for expanded clones.

TGCAGCGTTCTTGGGGGAGTAGGAACTGAAGCTTTCTTT	CSVLGGVGTEAFF	NA	NA	TRBV29-1	TRBJ1-1
TGTGCCAGCAGCCGGGGAGTGTACAATGAGCAGTTCTTC	CASSRGVYNEQFF	NA	NA	TRBV7-8	TRBJ2-1
TGCAGTGCTAGAGATCCCCAATATGGCTACACCTTC	CSARDPQYGYTF	many	NA	TRBV20-1	TRBJ1-2
TGTGCCAGCAGTCCCCTTGGGACAATCGGGGGCTACACCTTC	CASSPLGTIGGYTF	many	NA	TRBV12-3/TRBV12-4	TRBJ1-2
TGTGCCAGCGTCCAGGACAGGGGAAGGGAAAAACTGTTTTTT	CASVQDRGREKLFF	NA	TRBD1	TRBV2	TRBJ1-4
TGTGCCAGTAGTGAAAGGGGGCCTGGCACTGAAGCTTTCTTT	CASSERGPGTEAFF	NA	TRBD1	TRBV19	TRBJ1-1
TGCGCCTCCAGCCGAGATGGCGCTGGGGCCAACGTCCTGACTTTC	CASSRDGAGANVLTF	NA	NA	TRBV5-1	TRBJ2-6
TGTGCCAGCAGCTTACAGCTCTACAATGAGCAGTTCTTC	CASSLQLYNEQFF	many	NA	TRBV7-2	TRBJ2-1
TGTGCCAGCAGTTACGCAGGACTAGCGGGAGAATTCTACGAGCAGTACTTC	CASSYAGLAGEFYEQYF	many	TRBD2	TRBV6-2/TRBV6-3	TRBJ2-7
TGTGCCAGCAGCTCGTCCGGCGGGGGGCGCACAGATACGCAGTATTTT	CASSSSGGGRTDTQYF	few	TRBD2	TRBV7-8	TRBJ2-3
TGCAGCGTTGAAGACAGGGGTATCACCTATGGCTACACCTTC	CSVEDRGITYGYTF	few	NA	TRBV29-1	TRBJ1-2
TGCGCCAGCGCCGTGGGGGGAAGCAATCAGCCCCAGCATTTT	CASAVGGSNQPQHF	many	NA	TRBV10-2	TRBJ1-5
TGTGCCAGCAGTTTGGGGAAGTGGGGCACAGATACGCAGTATTTT	CASSLGKWGTDTQYF	NA	NA	TRBV12-3/TRBV12-4	TRBJ2-3
TGTGCCAGCAGCGCCGCCCAGGCTAGCGAGCAGTTCTTC	CASSAAQASEQFF	few	NA	TRBV7-9	TRBJ2-1
TGTGCCAGCAGTTTATCAGGGGCGCGGACTGAAGCTTTCTTT	CASSLSGARTEAFF	many	NA	TRBV27	TRBJ1-1
TGCGCCAGCAGCCAAGGGGGGTCTGGTGAAGCTTTCTTT	CASSQGGSGEAFF	many	NA	TRBV4-3	TRBJ1-1
TGTGCCAGCAGGGATCCCCCCGAAGATACGCAGTATTTT	CASRDPPEDTQYF	NA	NA	TRBV9	TRBJ2-3
TGTGCCAGCATCCCGTGGGGCCGATATTCCACAGATACGCAGTATTTT	CASIPWGRYSTDTQYF	few	NA	TRBV28	TRBJ2-3
TGCAGCGTGGCACAGGGGAACACTGAAGCTTTCTTT	CSVAQGNTEAFF	many	NA	TRBV29-1	TRBJ1-1
TGTGCCAGCAGTTACTCCCCAGAGACCTATGGCTACACCTTC	CASSYSPETYGYTF	few	NA	TRBV6-5	TRBJ1-2
TGTGCCAGCAGTCCCGGGGGTGGATGGGGTGAAAAACTGTTTTTT	CASSPGGGWGEKLFF	many	NA	TRBV6-5	TRBJ1-4
TGTGCCTGGAGCCCCTTGGGGGGCGAGGGCAAAAACATTCAGTACTTC	CAWSPLGGEGKNIQYF	NA	NA	TRBV30	TRBJ2-4
TGTGCCAGCAGTTTCTTCTTATCTCCTACGACTAGCAATCAGCCCCAGCATTTT	CASSFFLSPTTSNQPQHF	many	NA	TRBV12-3/TRBV12-4	TRBJ1-5
TGTGCCAGCAACCCGGGCGCCAAGACCCAGTACTTC	CASNPGAKTQYF	few	NA	TRBV11-2	TRBJ2-5
TGTGCCAGTAGTATGGCCACAGGGTCCGGGGGGCCCCAGCATTTT	CASSMATGSGGPQHF	few	NA	TRBV19	TRBJ1-5
TGCGCCAGCAGCTTGGAAGGCACTACAGATACGCAGTATTTT	CASSLEGTTDTQYF	NA	NA	TRBV5-1	TRBJ2-3
TGTGCCAGCAGTGAAGCGGGGAACTATGGCTACACCTTC	CASSEAGNYGYTF	many	NA	TRBV6-1	TRBJ1-2
TGTGCCAGCAGATCCCCGGGACTTCTCAATCAGCCCCAGCATTTT	CASRSPGLLNQPQHF	NA	NA	TRBV28	TRBJ1-5
TGTGCCAGCAGCCCTACTAGCGGGGGGGCCGGAGATACGCAGTATTTT	CASSPTSGGAGDTQYF	many	TRBD2	TRBV3-1	TRBJ2-3
TGTGCCAGCAGCTCGGGACTCTCCAGGGAGCAGTACTTC	CASSSGLSREQYF	NA	NA	TRBV7-6	TRBJ2-7
TGTGCCAGCAGCTCCTCTCATTTGACTAGCGGGGGGCCCAAAGAGACCCAGTACTTC	CASSSSHLTSGGPKETQYF	NA	TRBD2	TRBV7-9	TRBJ2-5
TGCGCCAGCAGCCAAGGGCGCCAGGGGCCTAACTATGGCTACACCTTC	CASSQGRQGPNYGYTF	NA	NA	TRBV4-1	TRBJ1-2
TGTGCCAGCAGTTTATCCCCTCCTAGCACAGATACGCAGTATTTT	CASSLSPPSTDTQYF	NA	NA	TRBV27	TRBJ2-3
TGTGCCAGCAGCCAAGATTCGATAGCGGGGGGCCATGAGCAGTTCTTC	CASSQDSIAGGHEQFF	NA	TRBD2	TRBV4-2	TRBJ2-1
TGCAGTGCTCCTAGCGGGAGCCTCACAGATACGCAGTATTTT	CSAPSGSLTDTQYF	NA	TRBD2	TRBV20-1	TRBJ2-3
TGTGCCAGCAGTTACTCTAGCAATGAGCAGTTCTTC	CASSYSSNEQFF	many	NA	TRBV6-2/TRBV6-3	TRBJ2-1
TGTGCCTGGAGTGTAGGGGCAATCTACAATGAGCAGTTCTTC	CAWSVGAIYNEQFF	NA	NA	TRBV30	TRBJ2-1
TGCAGCGTTGAAAGCGGGAGGTACCCCGCAGATACGCAGTATTTT	CSVESGRYPADTQYF	many	TRBD2	TRBV29-1	TRBJ2-3
TGCAGTGCTAGAGGTTTCATTGGATATGGCTACACCTTC	CSARGFIGYGYTF	many	NA	TRBV20-1	TRBJ1-2
TGTGCCAGCAGCGCGGGACAGGGGGGAGCCTACGAGCAGTACTTC	CASSAGQGGAYEQYF	NA	TRBD1	TRBV5-4	TRBJ2-7
TGTGCCAGCTCACCGGGTAGGGGCAGGGTGGATCAGCCCCAGCATTTT	CASSPGRGRVDQPQHF	many	NA	TRBV18	TRBJ1-5
TGTGCCAGCTCACCACCGGTGCGGCACGAGCAGTACTTC	CASSPPVRHEQYF	many	NA	TRBV18	TRBJ2-7
TGTGCCTGGAGGCGTTCCTACGAGCAGTACTTC	CAWRRSYEQYF	many	NA	TRBV30	TRBJ2-7
TGTGCCAGCAGTTTAATCCCGGAGGGGAATCAGCCCCAGCATTTT	CASSLIPEGNQPQHF	NA	NA	TRBV28	TRBJ1-5